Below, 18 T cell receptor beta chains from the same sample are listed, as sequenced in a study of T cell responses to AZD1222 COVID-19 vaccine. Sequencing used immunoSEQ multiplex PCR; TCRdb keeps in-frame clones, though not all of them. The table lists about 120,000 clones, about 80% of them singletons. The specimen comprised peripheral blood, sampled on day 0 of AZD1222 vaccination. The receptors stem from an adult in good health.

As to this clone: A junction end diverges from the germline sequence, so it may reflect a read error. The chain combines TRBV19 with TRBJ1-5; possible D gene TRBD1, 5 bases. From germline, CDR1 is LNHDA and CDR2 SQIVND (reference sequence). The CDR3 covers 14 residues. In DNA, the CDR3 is TGTGCCAGTAGTTTAGACAGCTTCAATCAGCCCCAGCATTTT. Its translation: CASSLDSFNQPQHF.

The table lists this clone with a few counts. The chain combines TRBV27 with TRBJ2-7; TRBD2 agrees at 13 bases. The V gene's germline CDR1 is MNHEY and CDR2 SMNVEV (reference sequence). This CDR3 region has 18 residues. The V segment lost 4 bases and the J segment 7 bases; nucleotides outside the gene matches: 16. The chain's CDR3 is CASSSGLAGAFPPMEQYF. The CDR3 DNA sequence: TGTGCCAGCAGTTCAGGACTAGCGGGGGCCTTCCCCCCTATGGAGCAGTACTTC.

The CDR3, as DNA: TGTGCCAGCAGTTCATACAGGGGTCTCTATGGCTACACCTTC. It encodes CASSSYRGLYGYTF. J is TRBJ1-2 and V is TRBV28; 7 bases fit TRBD1. Germline loops: CDR1 MDHEN, CDR2 SYDVKM. There are 14 residues in the CDR3. V gave up 4 bases and J gave up 4 bases; unmatched junction bases: 6.

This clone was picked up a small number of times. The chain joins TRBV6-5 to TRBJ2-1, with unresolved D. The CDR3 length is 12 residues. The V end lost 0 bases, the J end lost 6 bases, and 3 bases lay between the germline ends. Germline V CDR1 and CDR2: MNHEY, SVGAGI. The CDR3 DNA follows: TGTGCCAGCAGTTACTCGAGCAATGAGCAGTTCTTC. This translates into CASSYSSNEQFF.

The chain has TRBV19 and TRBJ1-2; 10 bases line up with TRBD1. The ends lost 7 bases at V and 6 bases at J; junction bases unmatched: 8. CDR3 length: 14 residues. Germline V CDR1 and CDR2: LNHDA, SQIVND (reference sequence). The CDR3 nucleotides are TGTGCCAGTACCCCGGGACAGGGGTACGATGGCTACACCTTC. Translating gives CASTPGQGYDGYTF.

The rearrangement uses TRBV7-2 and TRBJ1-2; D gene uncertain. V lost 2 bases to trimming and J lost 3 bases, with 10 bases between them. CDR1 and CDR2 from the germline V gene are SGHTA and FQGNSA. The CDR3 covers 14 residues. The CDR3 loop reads CASSLPPVYYGYTF. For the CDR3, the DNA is TGTGCCAGCAGCTTACCCCCCGTTTACTATGGCTACACCTTC. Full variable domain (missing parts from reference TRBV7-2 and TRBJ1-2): GAGVSQSPSNKVTEKGKDVELRCDPISGHTALYWYRQSLGQGLEFLIYFQGNSAPDKSGLPSDRFSAERTGGSVSTLTIQRTQQEDSAVYLCASSLPPVYYGYTFGSGTRLTVV.

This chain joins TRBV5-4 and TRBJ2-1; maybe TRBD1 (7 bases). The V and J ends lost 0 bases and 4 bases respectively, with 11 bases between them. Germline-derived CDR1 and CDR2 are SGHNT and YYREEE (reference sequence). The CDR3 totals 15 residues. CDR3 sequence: CASSLDQGGYNEQFF. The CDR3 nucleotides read TGTGCCAGCAGCTTGGACCAGGGGGGATACAATGAGCAGTTCTTC.

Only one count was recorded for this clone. The CDR3 reads CAWSAVKETQYF. CDR3 nucleotide sequence: TGTGCCTGGAGTGCGGTAAAAGAGACCCAGTACTTC. The chain uses TRBV30 and TRBJ2-5, with D hard to call. There are 12 residues in the CDR3. Germline-derived CDR1 and CDR2 are GTSNPN and SVGIG (reference sequence). Between the trimmed V and J ends, which lost 1 base and 3 bases, there was a span of 6 bases.

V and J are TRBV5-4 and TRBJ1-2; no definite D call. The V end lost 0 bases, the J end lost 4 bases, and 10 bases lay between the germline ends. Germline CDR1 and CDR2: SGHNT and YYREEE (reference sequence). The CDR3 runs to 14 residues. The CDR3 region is CASSLAGASYGYTF. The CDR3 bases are TGTGCCAGCAGCTTGGCCGGCGCCAGCTATGGCTACACCTTC.

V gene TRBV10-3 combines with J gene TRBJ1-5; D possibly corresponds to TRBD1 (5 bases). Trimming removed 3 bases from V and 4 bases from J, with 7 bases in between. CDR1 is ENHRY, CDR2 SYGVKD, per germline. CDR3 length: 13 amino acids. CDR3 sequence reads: CAISEGENQPQHF. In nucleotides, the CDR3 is TGTGCCATCAGTGAAGGGGAGAATCAGCCCCAGCATTTT.

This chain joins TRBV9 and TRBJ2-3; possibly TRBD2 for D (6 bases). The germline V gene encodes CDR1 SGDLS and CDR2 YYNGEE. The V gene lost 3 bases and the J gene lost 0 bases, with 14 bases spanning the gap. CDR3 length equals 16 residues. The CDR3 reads CASSAAGAGSTDTQYF. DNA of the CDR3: TGTGCCAGCAGCGCCGCGGGTGCGGGGAGCACAGATACGCAGTATTTT.

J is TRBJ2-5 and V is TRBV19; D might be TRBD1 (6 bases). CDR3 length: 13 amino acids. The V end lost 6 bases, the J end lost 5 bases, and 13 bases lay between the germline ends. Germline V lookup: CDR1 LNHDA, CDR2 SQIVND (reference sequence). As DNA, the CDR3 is TGTGCCAGTAGCCCCCAGGGGTACGAGACCCAGTACTTC. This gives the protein CASSPQGYETQYF.

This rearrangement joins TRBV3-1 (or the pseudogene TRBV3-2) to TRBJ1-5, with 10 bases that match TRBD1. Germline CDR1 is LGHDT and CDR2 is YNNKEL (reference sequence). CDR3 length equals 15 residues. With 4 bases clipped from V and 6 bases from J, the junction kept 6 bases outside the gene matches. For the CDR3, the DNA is TGTGCCAGCAGCCGGGGACAGGGGCCTGGTCAGCCCCAGCATTTT. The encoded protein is CASSRGQGPGQPQHF.

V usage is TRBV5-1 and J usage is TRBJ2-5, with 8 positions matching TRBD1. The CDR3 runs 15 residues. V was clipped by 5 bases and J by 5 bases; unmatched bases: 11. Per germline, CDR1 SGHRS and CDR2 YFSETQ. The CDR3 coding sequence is TGCGCCAGCAGGGGAACAGGGGGTTCCCAGGAGACCCAGTACTTC. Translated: CASRGTGGSQETQYF. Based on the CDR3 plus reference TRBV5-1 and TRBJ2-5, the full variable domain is KAGVTQTPRYLIKTRGQQVTLSCSPISGHRSVSWYQQTPGQGLQFLFEYFSETQRNKGNFPGRFSGRQFSNSRSEMNVSTLELGDSALYLCASRGTGGSQETQYFGPGTRLLVL.

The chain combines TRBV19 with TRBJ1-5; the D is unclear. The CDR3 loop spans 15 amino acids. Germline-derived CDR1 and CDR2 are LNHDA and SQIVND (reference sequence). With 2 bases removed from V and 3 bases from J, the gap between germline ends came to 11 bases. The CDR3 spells CASSIIGPYNQPQHF. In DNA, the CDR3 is TGTGCCAGTAGTATAATCGGGCCCTACAATCAGCCCCAGCATTTT.

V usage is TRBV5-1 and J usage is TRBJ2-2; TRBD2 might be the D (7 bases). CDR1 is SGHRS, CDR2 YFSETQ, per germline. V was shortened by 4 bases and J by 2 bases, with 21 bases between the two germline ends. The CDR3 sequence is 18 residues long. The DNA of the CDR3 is TGCGCCAGCAGCCTCTTAGGGGGGGGTCCCGCAAACACCGGGGAGCTGTTTTTT. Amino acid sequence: CASSLLGGGPANTGELFF.

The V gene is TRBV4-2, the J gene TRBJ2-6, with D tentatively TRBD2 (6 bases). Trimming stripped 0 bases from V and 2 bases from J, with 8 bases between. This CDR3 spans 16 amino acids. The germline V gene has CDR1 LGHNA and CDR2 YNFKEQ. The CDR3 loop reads CASSQDPGAGANVLTF. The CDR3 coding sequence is TGTGCCAGCAGCCAAGATCCGGGGGCTGGGGCCAACGTCCTGACTTTC.

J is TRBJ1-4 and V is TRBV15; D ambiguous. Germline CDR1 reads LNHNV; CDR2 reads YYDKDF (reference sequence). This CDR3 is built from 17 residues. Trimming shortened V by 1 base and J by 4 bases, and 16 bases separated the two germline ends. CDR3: CATSRGDLRASNEKLFF. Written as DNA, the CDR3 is TGTGCCACCAGCAGAGGGGATCTCCGGGCCAGTAATGAAAAACTGTTTTTT.